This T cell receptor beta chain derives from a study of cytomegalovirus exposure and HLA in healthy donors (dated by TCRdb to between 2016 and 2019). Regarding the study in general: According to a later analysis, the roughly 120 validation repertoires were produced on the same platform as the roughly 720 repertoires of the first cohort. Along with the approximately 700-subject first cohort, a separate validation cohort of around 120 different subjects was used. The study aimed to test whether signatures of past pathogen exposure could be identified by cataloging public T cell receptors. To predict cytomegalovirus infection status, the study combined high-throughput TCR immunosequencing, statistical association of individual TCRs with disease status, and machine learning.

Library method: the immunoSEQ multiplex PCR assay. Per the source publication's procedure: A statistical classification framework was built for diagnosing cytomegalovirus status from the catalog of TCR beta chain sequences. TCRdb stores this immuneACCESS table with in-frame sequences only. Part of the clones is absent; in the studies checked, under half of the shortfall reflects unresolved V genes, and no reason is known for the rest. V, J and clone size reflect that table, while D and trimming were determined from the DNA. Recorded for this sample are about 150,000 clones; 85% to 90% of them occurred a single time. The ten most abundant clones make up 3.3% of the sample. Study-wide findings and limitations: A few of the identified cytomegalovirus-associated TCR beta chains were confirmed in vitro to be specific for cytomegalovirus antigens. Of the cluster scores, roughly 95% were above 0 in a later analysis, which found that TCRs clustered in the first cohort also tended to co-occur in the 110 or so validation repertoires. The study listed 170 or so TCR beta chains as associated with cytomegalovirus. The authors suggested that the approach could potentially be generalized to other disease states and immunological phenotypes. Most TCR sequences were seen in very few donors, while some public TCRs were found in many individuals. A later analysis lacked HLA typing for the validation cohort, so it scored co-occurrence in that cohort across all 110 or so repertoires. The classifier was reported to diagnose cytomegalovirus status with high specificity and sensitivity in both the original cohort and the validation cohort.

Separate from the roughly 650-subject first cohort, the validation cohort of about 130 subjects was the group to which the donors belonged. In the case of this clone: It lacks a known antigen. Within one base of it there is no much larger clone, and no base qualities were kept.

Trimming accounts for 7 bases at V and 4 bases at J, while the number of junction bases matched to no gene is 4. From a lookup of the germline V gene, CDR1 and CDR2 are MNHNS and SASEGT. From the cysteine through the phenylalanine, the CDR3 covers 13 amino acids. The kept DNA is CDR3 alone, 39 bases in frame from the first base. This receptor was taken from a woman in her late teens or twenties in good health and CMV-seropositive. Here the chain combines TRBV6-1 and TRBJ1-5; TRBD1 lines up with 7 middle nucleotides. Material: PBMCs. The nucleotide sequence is TGTGCCAGCAACAGGGGCCTGAATCAGCCCCAGCATTTT. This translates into CASNRGLNQPQHF.